The count of the clone carrying this T cell receptor (beta chain) is one. Its antigen is still unknown. Profiled with immunoSEQ multiplex PCR; TCRdb holds only in-frame clones, not every one. In the table there are 150,000 or so clones, more than 75% of which are singletons. The record originates from a study of T cell responses to AZD1222 COVID-19 vaccine. Overall study context: Pooled together were second doses at about 4 or about 12 weeks. Study observations and caveats: Among AZD1222 vaccinees, only six were seropositive at baseline. Spike was spanned by vaccine-associated CD4 TCRs, which were dominant at 160-218 and 743-854. Clonal diversity was possibly underestimated, and white British individuals and females predominated among donors.

V lost 2 bases and J lost 3, with 11 bases in between. The CDR3 totals 15 residues. Per the germline V gene, CDR1 is MNHEY and CDR2 is SMNVEV (reference sequence). The source was peripheral blood, collected on day 0 of AZD1222 vaccination. The receptor's source is an adult in good health. The genes are TRBV27 and TRBJ1-5; D perhaps matches TRBD1 (5 bases). The CDR3 spells CASSLTTGANQPQHF. CDR3 nucleotides: TGTGCCAGCAGTTTAACCACAGGTGCCAATCAGCCCCAGCATTTT.